The rows below give T cell receptor beta chains drawn from one sample of a study of blood T cell repertoires in COVID-19. Clones were sequenced by immunoSEQ multiplex PCR, and TCRdb holds only the in-frame ones, with some missing. The profile shows over 200,000 clones, roughly 80% of them singletons. Sequences were obtained from peripheral blood. All receptors come from a human donor in a cohort sampled during active COVID-19. CDR3s include the opening cysteine and the closing phenylalanine or tryptophan. The order of the fields is CDR3 protein, CDR3 DNA, D gene, clone size, V gene, J gene. The D gene is left open where the match is weak. The size field is filled for only some rows; it gives once, few, many or a size class.

CASSLGLNTGELFF	TGTGCCAGCAGTTTGGGACTTAACACCGGGGAGCTGTTTTTT	-	-	TRBV28	TRBJ2-2
CASSLAGVREQYF	TGTGCCAGCAGCCTAGCGGGAGTTCGGGAGCAGTACTTC	TRBD2	-	TRBV14	TRBJ2-7
CASRPEGGLAGPEGATDTQYF	TGTGCCAGCAGACCCGAGGGGGGACTAGCGGGACCAGAGGGGGCCACAGATACGCAGTATTTT	-	-	TRBV21-1	TRBJ2-3
CASLDRAKNIQYF	TGTGCCAGTCTTGACAGGGCCAAAAACATTCAGTACTTC	-	-	TRBV19	TRBJ2-4
CASSSGDRFSYEQYF	TGTGCCAGCAGTTCGGGAGACCGTTTCTCCTACGAGCAGTACTTC	-	-	TRBV27	TRBJ2-7
CASSIGTGGNSPLHF	TGTGCCAGTAGTATTGGTACTGGCGGAAATTCACCCCTCCACTTT	-	-	TRBV19	TRBJ1-6
CASSQEGTGETQYF	TGCGCCAGCAGCCAAGAAGGGACAGGGGAGACCCAGTACTTC	TRBD1	-	TRBV4-3	TRBJ2-5
CASSGGTGAQETQYF	TGTGCCAGCAGCGGGGGGACAGGGGCCCAAGAGACCCAGTACTTC	TRBD1	-	TRBV5-8	TRBJ2-5
CATRSGYEQYF	TGTGCCACCCGGAGCGGCTACGAGCAGTACTTC	-	-	TRBV24-1	TRBJ2-7
CASSRGQNLYEQYF	TGTGCCAGTAGTAGGGGACAGAACTTATACGAGCAGTACTTC	TRBD1	-	TRBV19	TRBJ2-7
CASSARQGPDTQYF	TGTGCCAGCAGTGCTAGACAGGGCCCAGATACGCAGTATTTT	TRBD1	-	TRBV28	TRBJ2-3
CASKSTGGSYEQYF	TGTGCCAGCAAGTCGACAGGCGGCTCCTACGAGCAGTACTTC	-	-	TRBV28	TRBJ2-7
CASSLRKGQGNEKLFF	TGTGCCAGCAGTTTACGTAAGGGGCAGGGAAATGAAAAACTGTTTTTT	-	few	TRBV28	TRBJ1-4
CASSLGGRLYNEQFF	TGTGCCAGCAGCTTAGGGGGCCGACTCTACAATGAGCAGTTCTTC	-	few	TRBV7-2	TRBJ2-1
CASTGLRSTEAFF	TGTGCCAGTACGGGACTGCGGAGCACTGAAGCTTTCTTT	-	-	TRBV28	TRBJ1-1
CASSPLSRGRTYEQYF	TGTGCCAGCAGCCCCCTTTCTCGCGGGAGGACCTACGAGCAGTACTTC	TRBD2	-	TRBV13	TRBJ2-7
CASSPTGLSNQPQHF	TGTGCCAGCAGCCCGACAGGCCTAAGCAATCAGCCCCAGCATTTT	-	-	TRBV28	TRBJ1-5
CASSLEAGSSYNEQFF	TGTGCCAGCAGCCTAGAAGCGGGGTCCTCCTACAATGAGCAGTTCTTC	TRBD2	once	TRBV4-2	TRBJ2-1
CASSQDRVAGGIQETQYF	TGTGCCAGCAGCCAAGATAGGGTAGCGGGAGGGATCCAAGAGACCCAGTACTTC	TRBD2	-	TRBV3-1/TRBV3-2	TRBJ2-5
CASSNGLGGLF	TGTGCCAGCAGCAATGGACTAGGGGGGCTCTTC	-	-	TRBV6-2/TRBV6-3	TRBJ2-1
CSVHRQGGTQYF	TGCAGCGTCCACAGACAGGGTGGTACGCAGTATTTT	TRBD1	-	TRBV29-1	TRBJ2-3
CASTMTDRDYTEAFF	TGCGCCAGCACGATGACCGACAGGGACTACACTGAAGCTTTCTTT	TRBD1	-	TRBV5-1	TRBJ1-1
CAISGPNSPLHF	TGTGCCATCAGCGGTCCGAATTCACCCCTCCACTTT	-	few	TRBV10-3	TRBJ1-6
CASSFGGGSYEQYF	TGTGCCAGCAGCTTTGGGGGAGGCTCCTACGAGCAGTACTTC	-	once	TRBV5-6	TRBJ2-7
CASSQSGRGYEQYF	TGTGCCAGCAGTCAGAGCGGGAGGGGGTACGAGCAGTACTTC	TRBD2	-	TRBV28	TRBJ2-7
CASSLVPVTNTEAFF	TGCGCCAGCAGCTTGGTGCCGGTCACGAACACTGAAGCTTTCTTT	-	few	TRBV5-1	TRBJ1-1
CASSYSSGNSNEQFF	TGTGCCAGCAGTTACTCTAGCGGGAATAGTAATGAGCAGTTCTTC	TRBD2	-	TRBV6-5	TRBJ2-1
CSAKGLAGNTGELFF	TGCAGCGCCAAGGGACTAGCGGGGAACACCGGGGAGCTGTTTTTT	TRBD2	-	TRBV29-1	TRBJ2-2
CASSQALGDGYTF	TGCGCCAGCAGCCAAGCGCTCGGGGATGGCTACACCTTC	-	-	TRBV4-1	TRBJ1-2
CASSLTSGRPSGANVLTF	TGTGCCAGCAGCTTGACTAGCGGGCGCCCCTCTGGGGCCAACGTCCTGACTTTC	TRBD2	-	TRBV5-4	TRBJ2-6
CASSLEEGRNQPQHF	TGCGCCAGCAGCTTGGAGGAGGGGCGCAATCAGCCCCAGCATTTT	-	-	TRBV5-1	TRBJ1-5
CASSLWTGGSYEQYF	TGTGCCAGCAGTTTATGGACCGGGGGGAGCTACGAGCAGTACTTC	TRBD2	-	TRBV28	TRBJ2-7
CATRPGTGFNSPLHF	TGTGCCACCAGGCCCGGGACAGGGTTTAATTCACCCCTCCACTTT	TRBD1	-	TRBV6-5	TRBJ1-6
CASSPTTYEQYF	TGTGCCAGCAGCCCTACGACCTACGAGCAGTACTTC	-	-	TRBV28	TRBJ2-7
CASSPSRAPYEQYF	TGTGCCAGCAGCCCTTCCAGGGCCCCCTACGAGCAGTACTTC	-	-	TRBV11-3	TRBJ2-7
CASSFGSGSYEQYF	TGTGCCAGCAGCTTTGGTAGCGGGTCCTACGAGCAGTACTTC	TRBD2	-	TRBV11-2	TRBJ2-7
CASSLWTANTEAFF	TGTGCCAGTAGCCTTTGGACAGCGAACACTGAAGCTTTCTTT	-	-	TRBV19	TRBJ1-1
CASSQDLPGVGYEQYF	TGTGCCAGCAGCCAAGATCTACCAGGGGTTGGTTACGAGCAGTACTTC	-	-	TRBV4-2	TRBJ2-7
CAWSGLLAVSYEQYF	TGTGCCTGGAGCGGGCTACTAGCGGTCTCCTACGAGCAGTACTTC	TRBD2	-	TRBV30	TRBJ2-7
CATRGPSGSGGTIEQYF	TGTGCCACCAGGGGGCCTAGCGGGTCTGGGGGGACTATCGAGCAGTACTTC	TRBD2	-	TRBV15	TRBJ2-7
CASSLGEANYGYTF	TGTGCCAGCAGCTTAGGCGAAGCTAACTATGGCTACACCTTC	-	few	TRBV7-2	TRBJ1-2
CASSYRDWGNTIYF	TGTGCCAGCAGCTACCGGGACTGGGGAAACACCATATATTTT	-	-	TRBV28	TRBJ1-3
CASSLRLAGTNYEQYF	TGTGCCAGCAGCTTAAGGCTAGCGGGAACTAACTACGAGCAGTACTTC	TRBD2	-	TRBV13	TRBJ2-7
CATSRSSEQYF	TGTGCCACCAGCAGGTCGTCCGAGCAGTACTTC	-	few	TRBV15	TRBJ2-7
CASSSWDRGPPYEQYF	TGTGCCAGCAGCTCGTGGGACAGGGGGCCCCCCTACGAGCAGTACTTC	TRBD1	-	TRBV7-8	TRBJ2-7
CATRTQGSTEAFF	TGTGCCACTAGAACCCAGGGTTCCACTGAAGCTTTCTTT	-	-	TRBV24-1	TRBJ1-1
CASSLPGANVLTF	TGCGCCAGCAGCCTACCTGGGGCCAACGTCCTGACTTTC	-	-	TRBV5-1	TRBJ2-6
CASRRQNQPQHF	TGTGCCAGCAGGAGACAGAATCAGCCCCAGCATTTT	-	-	TRBV12-3/TRBV12-4	TRBJ1-5
CASSPRTIRKTQYF	TGTGCCAGCAGTCCCAGGACTATAAGGAAGACCCAGTACTTC	-	-	TRBV28	TRBJ2-5
CASGPTGTQTYEQYF	TGTGCCAGCGGACCAACCGGGACACAGACCTACGAGCAGTACTTC	-	-	TRBV7-2	TRBJ2-7
CASSLPGYGYTF	TGCGCCAGCAGCCTTCCCGGCTATGGCTACACCTTC	-	few	TRBV4-1	TRBJ1-2
CASSRQGQISGNTIYF	TGTGCCAGCAGCCGACAAGGACAGATCTCTGGAAACACCATATATTTT	-	few	TRBV4-2	TRBJ1-3
CASSYATGTGFGYTF	TGTGCCAGCAGTTACGCCACCGGGACAGGGTTTGGCTACACCTTC	TRBD1	-	TRBV6-6	TRBJ1-2
CASSLMTGSDIQYF	TGTGCCAGCAGTTTAATGACGGGTAGTGACATTCAGTACTTC	-	many	TRBV27	TRBJ2-4
CASSWGRTESYTF	TGTGCCAGCAGCTGGGGGCGGACAGAGAGCTACACCTTC	-	-	TRBV5-8	TRBJ1-2
CAISESIAGGQETQYF	TGTGCCATCAGTGAGTCAATAGCGGGAGGCCAAGAGACCCAGTACTTC	TRBD2	-	TRBV10-3	TRBJ2-5
CASSQFQGRDYGYTF	TGCGCCAGCAGCCAGTTTCAGGGTCGCGACTATGGCTACACCTTC	-	-	TRBV4-3	TRBJ1-2